The T cell receptor (beta chain) described here comes from a study of siplizumab effects on memory and regulatory T cells. The CDR3 is 14 amino acids. Germline V gene data show CDR1 as SGHRS and CDR2 as YFSETQ. V was trimmed by 4 bases and J by 8 bases, leaving 15 bases between them. Details on this clone: The antigen is unknown.

Overall study findings and caveats: The alloreactive clones that mapped to unstimulated subsets made up only a minor fraction. Naive T cells appeared more diverse than memory cells and seemed to be major alloresponse contributors.

Sequenced by immunoSEQ multiplex PCR; TCRdb stores in-frame clones only, minus some. In the table there are 94,000 or so clones, roughly 95% of which are singletons. The sample taken for sequencing was naive CD4+ T cells sorted from blood. The receptor was isolated from a human donor in good health. The chain is built from TRBV5-1 and TRBJ1-4, with TRBD1 as a possible D gene (6 bases). The CDR3 nucleotides are TGCGCCAGCAGCGGAACCGGGACATTCGAAAAACTGTTTTTT. Protein product: CASSGTGTFEKLFF. The variable domain in full, completed from reference TRBV5-1 and TRBJ1-4, reads KAGVTQTPRYLIKTRGQQVTLSCSPISGHRSVSWYQQTPGQGLQFLFEYFSETQRNKGNFPGRFSGRQFSNSRSEMNVSTLELGDSALYLCASSGTGTFEKLFFGSGTQLSVL.